This entry lists 28 T cell receptor beta chains sequenced from one sample in a study of vaccination effects on CD4 cells after COVID-19. Cells that had been cultured for 10 days were the source of isolated CD4+ T cells. Their antigen targets remain unknown. Data came from immunoSEQ multiplex PCR; TCRdb stores just in-frame clones and leaves some out. The sample lists some 39,000 clones, 82% seen once, with nearly 3% in the top ten. The specimen was CD4+ T cells from PBMCs cultured without peptide, collected before COVID-19 vaccination. These receptors were collected from a human donor who received a COVID-19 vaccine.

The V gene is TRBV6-1, the J gene TRBJ2-3, with 8 bases fitting TRBD1. The CDR3 contains 17 residues. V was clipped by 3 bases and J by 10 bases; unmatched bases: 18. Germline CDR1 is MNHNS and CDR2 is SASEGT. CDR3 nucleotide sequence: TGTGCCAGCAGTGATCCTCCTAGTCCCGGGACAGGTCTAGCGCAGTATTTT. Residues: CASSDPPSPGTGLAQYF.

The chain links TRBV2 to TRBJ1-6; D is undetermined. CDR3 length: 14 residues. Deletions cut 6 bases from V and 0 bases from J, with 6 bases between. CDR1 and CDR2 from the germline V gene are SNHLY and FYNNEI. This CDR3 is CASRESSYNSPLHF. As DNA, the CDR3 is TGTGCCAGCAGAGAGAGCTCCTATAATTCACCCCTCCACTTT.

This clone was counted a few times. This chain joins TRBV19 and TRBJ1-1; D is ambiguous. Germline CDR1 and CDR2: LNHDA and SQIVND (reference sequence). CDR3 length: 13 amino acids. Trimming removed 4 bases at V and 1 base at J, with 7 bases between. CDR3 nucleotides: TGTGCCAGTAGTAGAGGACGGAACACTGAAGCTTTCTTT. This encodes CASSRGRNTEAFF.

The rearrangement uses TRBV5-3 and TRBJ2-2, with 9 positions matching TRBD2. TRBV5-3 is an open reading frame whose function is uncertain. Trimming removed 1 base from V and 4 bases from J; junction bases left unmatched: 14. This CDR3 contains 19 residues. The CDR3 loop reads CARSLKCIGGGARTGELFF. CDR3 nucleotide sequence: TGTGCCAGAAGCTTGAAATGCATCGGCGGGGGGGCCCGCACCGGGGAGCTGTTTTTT.

This clone was picked up a small number of times. V gene TRBV18 combines with J gene TRBJ2-1; no clear D. Trimming took off 5 bases at V and 4 bases at J, with 12 bases between the two ends. CDR1 and CDR2 (germline): KGHSH, LQKENI. This CDR3 has 14 amino acids. CDR3 in DNA: TGTGCCAGCTCAGAAGGACCGAATTACAATGAGCAGTTCTTC. Amino acids: CASSEGPNYNEQFF.

V is TRBV7-3 and J is TRBJ2-3; D gene uncertain. Trimming left V 5 bases short and J 6 bases short, with 9 bases between. Germline V gives CDR1 SGHTA, CDR2 FQGTGA. CDR3 length: 12 residues. The CDR3, as DNA: TGTGCCAGCAGCCCAAACCTGGATACGCAGTATTTT. Protein sequence: CASSPNLDTQYF. Full variable domain (rest looked up from reference TRBV7-3 and TRBJ2-3): GAGVSQTPSNKVTEKGKYVELRCDPISGHTALYWYRQSLGQGPEFLIYFQGTGAADDSGLPNDRFFAVRPEGSVSTLKIQRTERGDSAVYLCASSPNLDTQYFGPGTRLTVL.

The V and J genes are TRBV9 and TRBJ2-5; TRBD1 aligns across 8 bases. The CDR3 sequence is 14 residues long. Germline-derived CDR1 and CDR2 are SGDLS and YYNGEE. V shed 3 bases, J shed 5 bases, and the junction held 6 bases outside the gene matches. CDR3 region: CASSARTGTETQYF. The CDR3 nucleotides are TGTGCCAGCAGCGCACGGACAGGGACGGAGACCCAGTACTTC.

This chain connects TRBV3-1 (or the pseudogene TRBV3-2) to TRBJ1-1; no clear D. Trimming shortened V by 1 base and J by 3 bases, and 12 bases separated the two germline ends. Germline loops: CDR1 LGHDT, CDR2 YNNKEL (reference sequence). The CDR3 spans 15 residues. This chain's CDR3 is CASSQGGQSHTEAFF. For the CDR3, the DNA is TGTGCCAGCAGCCAAGGTGGGCAGTCCCACACTGAAGCTTTCTTT.

This clone turned up a few times. The chain uses TRBV11-2 and TRBJ2-2; D is unclear. Germline V gene sequence: CDR1 SGHAT, CDR2 FQNNGV. CDR3 size: 12 residues. Between the trimmed V and J ends, which lost 7 bases and 8 bases, there was a span of 11 bases. In DNA, the CDR3 is TGTGCCAGCACCTCACGGGTGGGGGAGCTGTTTTTT. It specifies CASTSRVGELFF.

The chain joins TRBV9 to TRBJ1-1; 8 bases map to TRBD1. From germline, CDR1 is SGDLS and CDR2 YYNGEE. This CDR3 has 12 amino acids. V dropped 4 bases and J dropped 10; count of bases not matched to a gene: 6. CDR3 coding DNA: TGTGCCAGCAGCCCTCGACAGGGGAGAGCTTTCTTT. This translates into CASSPRQGRAFF.

This clone turned up a few times. The chain joins TRBV4-1 to TRBJ1-2; possible D gene TRBD1, 6 bases. CDR3 size: 17 residues. V was clipped by 0 bases and J by 1 base, with 15 bases between them. Germline assignment: CDR1 MGHRA and CDR2 YSYEKL. CDR3 sequence reads: CASSQDRTVADNYGYTF. CDR3 DNA: TGCGCCAGCAGCCAAGACCGGACAGTAGCAGATAACTATGGCTACACCTTC.

In DNA, the CDR3 is TGTGCCAGCAGCCAGGTTCCCACCGGGGAGCTGTTTTTT. Residues: CASSQVPTGELFF. The rearrangement uses TRBV11-1 and TRBJ2-2; no definite D call. V was shortened by 5 bases and J by 4 bases, with 8 bases between the two germline ends. Germline V gene lookup returns CDR1 SGHAT and CDR2 FQDESV (reference sequence). The CDR3 totals 13 residues.

This chain uses TRBV19 with TRBJ2-5, with 10 bases lining up with TRBD2. CDR1 and CDR2 from the germline V gene are LNHDA and SQIVND (reference sequence). J was trimmed by 6 bases and V by 0 bases; bases with no gene match: 10. The CDR3 contains 17 residues. CDR3 coding DNA: TGTGCCAGTAGTATAGATTCTAGCGGGGGCCGGGGCCAGACCCAGTACTTC. Translated, it gives CASSIDSSGGRGQTQYF.

This chain uses TRBV2 with TRBJ1-4, with D possibly being TRBD1 (5 bases). Germline CDR1 is SNHLY and CDR2 is FYNNEI. V lost 4 bases and J lost 0, with 15 bases in between. The CDR3 totals 17 residues. Written as DNA, the CDR3 is TGTGCCAGCAGTGCTAGACAGACCAGTGCAACTAATGAAAAACTGTTTTTT. It specifies CASSARQTSATNEKLFF.

This chain links TRBV6-5 with TRBJ1-2; TRBD1 matches 8 bases. The CDR3 has 14 residues. The germline V gene has CDR1 MNHEY and CDR2 SVGAGI. The V segment lost 6 bases and the J segment 8 bases; nucleotides outside the gene matches: 11. In nucleotides, the CDR3 is TGTGCCAGCAGCTCATGGGGGAACAGGGGGGGCTACACCTTC. This translates into CASSSWGNRGGYTF.

The chain is built from TRBV6-2 or TRBV6-3 and TRBJ1-2; 8 bases map to TRBD1. CDR3 size: 16 residues. Germline V lookup: CDR1 MNHEY, CDR2 SVGEGT. The trim removed 0 bases at V and 4 bases at J, leaving 7 bases unmatched. The CDR3 DNA reads TGTGCCAGCAGTTACTCTTCGGCAGGGGGCGGCTATGGCTACACCTTC. It encodes CASSYSSAGGGYGYTF.

This clone was detected only a few times. The rearrangement uses TRBV5-4 and TRBJ2-5; 7 bases agree with TRBD1. The CDR3 loop spans 14 amino acids. Germline CDR1 reads SGHNT; CDR2 reads YYREEE (reference sequence). With V trimmed by 1 base and J by 4 bases, 4 bases remained unmatched. The CDR3 sequence is CASSLTGESETQYF. The CDR3 DNA sequence: TGTGCCAGCAGCTTGACAGGGGAATCAGAGACCCAGTACTTC.

V and J are TRBV7-2 and TRBJ2-4, with D tentatively TRBD1 (6 bases). The germline V gene encodes CDR1 SGHTA and CDR2 FQGNSA. The CDR3 totals 17 residues. The V and J ends lost 5 bases and 0 bases respectively, with 17 bases between them. The CDR3: CASSPYSGHIAKNIQYF. In DNA, the CDR3 is TGTGCCAGCAGCCCCTACTCGGGACACATAGCCAAAAACATTCAGTACTTC.

Written as DNA, the CDR3 is TGCGCCAGCAGCCAAGTGGGGTTTGGTGGCTACACCTTC. Translating gives CASSQVGFGGYTF. V usage is TRBV4-1 and J usage is TRBJ1-2; D is unresolved. Germline V gene lookup returns CDR1 MGHRA and CDR2 YSYEKL. The CDR3 has 13 residues. Trimming removed 1 base at V and 7 bases at J, with 10 bases between.

The V and J genes are TRBV18 and TRBJ2-3; no definite D call. Trimming shortened V by 4 bases and J by 1 base, and 3 bases separated the two germline ends. The CDR3 totals 12 residues. Germline V gene sequence: CDR1 KGHSH, CDR2 LQKENI. The CDR3 reads CASSRRTDTQYF. The DNA of the CDR3 is TGTGCCAGCTCACGACGCACAGATACGCAGTATTTT.

The rearrangement uses TRBV7-2 and TRBJ2-1; 11 bases match TRBD2. V trimming: 5 bases; J trimming: 6 bases; junction bases outside the gene matches: 6. Germline V gene lookup returns CDR1 SGHTA and CDR2 FQGNSA. This CDR3 comprises 15 residues. The CDR3 reads CASSVASGGFNEQFF. CDR3 DNA: TGTGCCAGCAGCGTCGCTAGCGGGGGGTTCAATGAGCAGTTCTTC.

The chain couples TRBV5-1 to TRBJ1-2; D unresolved. Germline values: CDR1 SGHRS, CDR2 YFSETQ. Deletions cut 2 bases from V and 2 bases from J, with 4 bases between. This CDR3 is built from 12 residues. CDR3 nucleotides: TGCGCCAGCAGCTTTTCGAACTATGGCTACACCTTC. Protein: CASSFSNYGYTF.

The chain's CDR3 is CASSSPDRFYGYTF. The CDR3 DNA follows: TGTGCCAGTAGTTCCCCGGACCGGTTCTATGGCTACACCTTC. The gene calls are TRBV19 and TRBJ1-2; D is undetermined. CDR1 is LNHDA, CDR2 SQIVND, per germline (reference sequence). Trimming removed 5 bases from V and 4 bases from J, with 14 bases in between. CDR3 length: 14 amino acids.

V and J are TRBV19 and TRBJ2-4; 7 nucleotides match TRBD1. V lost 4 bases, J lost 3 bases, and 9 bases stayed unmatched. Germline V gives CDR1 LNHDA, CDR2 SQIVND (reference sequence). The CDR3 extends over 16 amino acids. CDR3 region: CASSTKQGIGKNIQYF. In nucleotides, the CDR3 is TGTGCCAGTAGTACGAAACAGGGGATCGGCAAAAACATTCAGTACTTC.

The chain uses TRBV5-4 and TRBJ2-5; 7 nucleotides line up with TRBD2. The V gene end was trimmed by 4 bases and the J gene end by 3 bases; junction bases not matched to a gene: 12. Germline V gives CDR1 SGHNT, CDR2 YYREEE (reference sequence). The CDR3 is 16 amino acids. CDR3: CASSGKSGAIEETQYF. CDR3 bases: TGTGCCAGCAGCGGGAAAAGCGGGGCGATTGAAGAGACCCAGTACTTC.

V and J are TRBV7-9 and TRBJ2-7; 8 bases match TRBD1. The V gene's germline CDR1 is SEHNR and CDR2 FQNEAQ (reference sequence). This CDR3 comprises 14 residues. Germline trimming cut 3 bases from V and 5 bases from J; bases unmatched to any gene: 6. The CDR3 is CASSFSDRGHEQYV. The CDR3 bases are TGTGCCAGCAGCTTTTCCGACAGGGGTCACGAGCAGTACGTC.

This sequence joins TRBV7-9 and TRBJ1-3, with 7 bases aligning to TRBD1. Germline CDR1 SEHNR, CDR2 FQNEAQ (reference sequence). The ends lost 3 bases at V and 4 bases at J; junction bases unmatched: 3. The CDR3 runs to 14 residues. The CDR3, as DNA: TGTGCCAGCAGCTTTGTAGGGGGCGGAAACACCATATATTTT. It specifies CASSFVGGGNTIYF.

The chain carries TRBV7-2 and TRBJ1-2; D might be TRBD1 (5 bases). CDR1 and CDR2 (germline): SGHTA, FQGNSA. V lost 1 base and J 4 bases, leaving 13 bases between the germline ends. This CDR3 has 15 residues. The DNA for the CDR3 is TGTGCCAGCAGCTTAGTATCCAGGGTTGCCTATGGCTACACCTTC. This encodes CASSLVSRVAYGYTF.